The 11 T cell receptor beta chains in this list originate from one sample, sequenced in a study of spatial heterogeneity in lung cancer. Overall study results and limits: Tumor mutation counts were tracked by expanded intratumoral alpha and beta TCR counts.

TCRdb reanalysed the 5' RACE reads using MiXCR and keeps one entry per CDR3 protein. The data show 7,000 or so distinct CDR3 sequences, about 19% seen once. Time point of the sample: sample taken at primary tumor resection. Their antigen targets remain unknown. The source material was lung tumor tissue, sampled at surgery. The receptors stem from a female donor with early-stage non-small cell lung cancer.

The V and J genes are TRBV6-1 and TRBJ1-5, with TRBD1 matching 8 bases. Germline loops: CDR1 MNHNS, CDR2 SASEGT. The length of the CDR3 is 15 residues. V lost 1 base and J lost 6; bases outside the gene matches: 5. The CDR3 region has the DNA TGTGCCAGCAGTGAAGACAGGGGGAAAGGTCAGCCCCAGCATTTT. Amino acids: CASSEDRGKGQPQHF.

This sequence joins TRBV7-2 and TRBJ2-5, with a tentative D call TRBD2 (7 bases). Germline V lookup: CDR1 SGHTA, CDR2 FQGNSA. The CDR3 has 14 residues. V was clipped by 2 bases and J by 5 bases, with 12 bases between them. CDR3 sequence reads: CASSLFAGAETQYF. Written as DNA, the CDR3 is TGTGCCAGCAGCTTATTTGCGGGGGCGGAGACCCAGTACTTC.

This clonotype is medium-sized (0.01 to 0.1%). V usage is TRBV6-4 and J usage is TRBJ2-1, with 11 bases aligning to TRBD1. V lost 5 bases and J lost 7; bases outside the gene matches: 4. Germline V gene lookup returns CDR1 MRHNA and CDR2 SNTAGT. CDR3 length: 14 amino acids. The CDR3: CASSRTGGKNEQFF. The CDR3 bases are TGTGCCAGCAGTAGGACAGGGGGCAAGAATGAGCAGTTCTTC.

This chain joins TRBV4-1 and TRBJ2-5; TRBD2 agrees at 9 bases. The length of the CDR3 is 13 residues. The V and J ends lost 0 bases and 10 bases, in that order; junction bases with no gene match: 3. The germline V gene encodes CDR1 MGHRA and CDR2 YSYEKL. In DNA form, the CDR3 reads TGCGCCAGCAGCCAAGATCGGCGGGGGGGCCAGTACTTC. Translating it yields CASSQDRRGGQYF.

There are a few counts of this clonotype. V is TRBV6-1 and J is TRBJ1-4; D may be TRBD1 (5 bases). The CDR3 spans 14 residues. The germline CDR1 and CDR2 sequences are MNHNS and SASEGT. V gave up 7 bases and J gave up 10 bases, with 19 bases separating them. The CDR3: CASMSLGLRGKLFF. In DNA, the CDR3 is TGTGCCAGCATGTCTCTGGGACTGCGAGGAAAACTGTTTTTT.

This clonotype rates as medium-sized. The V gene is TRBV9, the J gene TRBJ2-5, with 8 bases that match TRBD1. Germline trimming cut 4 bases from V and 2 bases from J; bases unmatched to any gene: 4. Germline V gives CDR1 SGDLS, CDR2 YYNGEE. CDR3 size: 14 residues. In DNA form, the CDR3 reads TGTGCCAGCAGCTCAAGGACAGGGCAAGAGACCCAGTACTTC. Its protein is CASSSRTGQETQYF. The variable domain in full, completed from reference TRBV9 and TRBJ2-5, reads DSGVTQTPKHLITATGQRVTLRCSPRSGDLSVYWYQQSLDQGLQFLIQYYNGEERAKGNILERFSAQQFPDLHSELNLSSLELGDSALYFCASSSRTGQETQYFGPGTRLLVL.

This clonotype was found a few times. The J gene is TRBJ2-5, the V gene TRBV3-2; the D call of TRBD2 is as the table states it, not checked on the DNA. TRBV3-2 is an annotated pseudogene. The CDR3 covers 13 residues. The CDR3 protein is CASSQAGTETQYF. The DNA for the CDR3 is TGTGCCAGCAGCCAGGCCGGTACTGAGACCCAGTACTTC.

This clonotype has only a few counts. The J gene is TRBJ1-1, the V gene TRBV5-1, with D perhaps TRBD1 (5 bases). The CDR3 length is 14 residues. The germline gives CDR1 SGHRS, CDR2 YFSETQ. The germline V and J ends were trimmed by 5 bases and 0 bases, with 11 bases remaining between them. This CDR3 reads CASRYGGVNTEAFF. CDR3 bases: TGCGCCAGCAGGTACGGGGGTGTGAACACTGAAGCTTTCTTT.

There are a few counts of this clonotype. V and J are TRBV7-9 and TRBJ2-5, with a tentative D call TRBD2 (7 bases). Germline CDR1 is SEHNR and CDR2 is FQNEAQ (reference sequence). Trimming removed 0 bases from V and 5 bases from J, with 10 bases in between. The CDR3 loop spans 14 amino acids. CDR3 sequence: CASSLAGGLETQYF. The CDR3 bases are TGTGCCAGCAGCTTAGCCGGGGGGCTCGAGACCCAGTACTTC.

By sample fraction, this clonotype is medium-sized. The chain couples TRBV28 to TRBJ2-7, with D uncertain. The CDR3 is 16 residues long. The germline CDR1 and CDR2 sequences are MDHEN and SYDVKM. The V and J ends lost 3 bases and 5 bases respectively, with 20 bases between them. CDR3: CASSFLGQAGWDEQYF. The DNA of the CDR3 is TGTGCCAGCAGTTTCCTCGGGCAGGCAGGTTGGGACGAGCAGTACTTC.

V gene TRBV11-2 combines with J gene TRBJ2-3, with D possibly being TRBD2 (5 bases). CDR1 is SGHAT and CDR2 is FQNNGV in the germline V gene. The length of the CDR3 is 13 residues. Trimming cost V 2 bases and J 5 bases, with 8 bases left between them. The CDR3: CASSLIRGDTQYF. In DNA, the CDR3 is TGTGCCAGCAGCTTAATACGGGGAGATACGCAGTATTTT.